The entry below gives a single TCR beta chain sequence along with its context. Antigen specificity is unknown. The source of the sample is a study of T cell responses to AZD1222 COVID-19 vaccine. Deletions cut 2 bases from V and 7 bases from J, with 16 bases between. The CDR3 has 15 residues. Germline V gene data show CDR1 as WSHSY and CDR2 as SAAADI. Study results and limitations: It should be noted that donors were predominantly white British and more often female, and clonal diversity was possibly underestimated.

TCRdb's copy holds only in-frame clones and misses some; the assay was immunoSEQ multiplex PCR. Of roughly 100,000 clones listed, roughly 91% are singletons. The chain recombines TRBV10-2 with TRBJ2-3; perhaps TRBD1 as D (6 bases). The sample here was peripheral blood, taken on day 0 of AZD1222 vaccination. The TCR comes from an adult in good health. For the CDR3, the DNA is TGCGCCAGCAGTGAGACGGACAGACTCGGGAATACGCAGTATTTT. It codes for CASSETDRLGNTQYF.